Reported below is one T cell receptor beta chain. As yet, its antigen is unknown. Time point described: recipient sample about 28 days before transplant, after cytoreduction. Samples: about 28 days before transplant, then days 30, 100 and 180 after. These data originate in a study of T cell clonotyping in hematopoietic cell transplantation. The overall study: Cytoreduction preceded collection of pretransplant recipient samples.

The repertoire was sequenced with immunoSEQ multiplex PCR; TCRdb's copy has only in-frame clones and lacks some. The sample yields about 43,000 clones, roughly 85% seen once. Whole-study results and caveats: Recipient TCR diversity dropped after transplant; expanded clonotypes rose from day 30 to 180.

Trimming cost V 4 bases and J 7 bases; bases outside gene matches: 20. Per germline, CDR1 SQVTM and CDR2 ANQGSEA. The CDR3 length is 17 residues. The genes are TRBV29-1 and TRBJ2-7; 9 bases align to TRBD1. The TCR was taken from a man aged 60 to 75 with acute myeloid leukemia. Some clones in this sample may be carry-over from other donors' samples. The sample here was peripheral blood mononuclear cells, taken before stem cell transplant. The DNA of the CDR3 is TGCAGCGTTGGAACGGAATACGGGACAGGGAGCCAAGGGGAGCAGTACTTC. Amino acid sequence: CSVGTEYGTGSQGEQYF.